This T cell receptor (beta chain) came from a study of CD4 T cells in relation to SARS-CoV-2 and coronaviruses (dated by TCRdb to about 2021). For context, the study as a whole: In the ViraFEST assay, PBMCs were cultured with antigen for ten to eleven days, after which TCR beta CDR3s were sequenced to identify clonal expansions specific to the antigen. An HIV-1 Nef peptide pool or a no-peptide culture served as the negative reference condition. A different, Illumina-based TCR-beta assay was used to sequence expansion assays from other donors in the study. At the level of individual TCR clonotypes, the study evaluated whether memory CD4+ T cells crossreact between the spike proteins of SARS-CoV-2 and those of common cold coronaviruses. The Adaptive Biotechnologies TCR-sequencing kit was used to sequence samples from a few pre-COVID donors and the naive versus memory experiments, whereas other data were Illumina-based. Using patient-derived lymphoblastoid cell lines, the shared crossreactive spike epitopes were mapped to their HLA restriction. Findings and caveats that apply to the study as a whole: Compared with monoreactive clones, crossreactive clones had significantly weaker SARS-CoV-2-driven expansion, a result consistent with antigenic imprinting. Roughly 64% of donors had memory CD4+ clonotypes that crossrecognized SARS-CoV-2 and at least one common cold coronavirus spike. No donor contributed both pre-pandemic and post-infection samples, which limited tracing the source of pre-existing responses. Crossreactivity analysis was centred on spike protein, so crossreactivity against other viral proteins was not assessed. Small numbers of patients and of tested TCRs were a limitation of the study.

With regard to this clone: Its antigen is not yet known. One base away there is no much larger clone; base qualities are not given.

Library construction relied on the immunoSEQ multiplex PCR assay. Per the original workflow: During preprocessing, nonproductive sequences were discarded, as were any CDR3s that did not begin with C, did not end with F or W, or were shorter than 7 amino acids. Antigen-specific clonotypes were called with the MANAFEST web app, based on expansion relative to reference and other culture wells. A clone counted as positive if significantly expanded in 2 of 3 replicate wells versus the reference culture at FDR below 0.05. Positive clones also required significant expansion versus all other tandem wells and an odds ratio above 5. Pairwise Levenshtein distance, computed with the stringdist R package after three terminal residues were trimmed from each end, was used as the measure of CDR3 homology. In TCRdb, the immuneACCESS table is reduced to in-frame sequences with V and J assigned. These tables do not hold every clone; where another copy was compared, an unresolved V gene accounts for under half, and the others remain unexplained. That table is the source of V, J and clone size, and D and trimming were worked out from the DNA. Counted in this sample were around 25,000 clones; around 82% of them appeared once. The leading ten clones occupy about 15% of the sample.

Looking up the germline V gene yields CDR1 MGHDK and CDR2 SYGVNS. Deletion took 7 bases off V and 6 bases off J, with a span of 9 bases between the germline ends. The CDR3 goes from the cysteine to the phenylalanine over 12 residues. Only the CDR3 portion is preserved as DNA: 36 bases, with reading frame beginning at the first base. CD4+ T cells from unexposed donors were collected before the COVID-19 pandemic (2011-2018). After less than 13 days of culture, CD4+ T cells were isolated with the EasySep CD4+ T cell isolation kit. As far as cell numbers permitted, CD4+ T cells from unexposed donors were tested for reactivity against SARS-CoV-2 S and N as well as four spike pools from common cold coronaviruses. Approximately 2 million PBMCs per well were cultured in IMDM with roughly 5% human AB serum and roughly 10 IU/ml IL-2. Half of the culture medium was replaced with fresh IL-2-containing medium on days 3 and 7. In general, every peptide culture condition was set up in three replicate wells. Leukapheresis product for the unexposed donors was purchased commercially. Ficoll-Paque PLUS gradient centrifugation was used to isolate PBMCs from leukapheresis product or whole blood. PBMCs were either cryopreserved at -140°C or used fresh in the expansion assay. The QIAamp Micro DNA Kit was used to extract genomic DNA from the CD4+ T cells.

The rearranged segments are TRBV25-1 and TRBJ2-2; the D gene is tentatively TRBD1 or TRBD2, each matching 5 bases. What was sequenced was CD4+ T cells from PBMCs, cultured in vitro. The TCR comes from a human donor in good health. The CDR3: CASTRGAGELFF. The nucleotides are TGTGCCAGCACTCGGGGCGCCGGGGAGCTGTTTTTT.